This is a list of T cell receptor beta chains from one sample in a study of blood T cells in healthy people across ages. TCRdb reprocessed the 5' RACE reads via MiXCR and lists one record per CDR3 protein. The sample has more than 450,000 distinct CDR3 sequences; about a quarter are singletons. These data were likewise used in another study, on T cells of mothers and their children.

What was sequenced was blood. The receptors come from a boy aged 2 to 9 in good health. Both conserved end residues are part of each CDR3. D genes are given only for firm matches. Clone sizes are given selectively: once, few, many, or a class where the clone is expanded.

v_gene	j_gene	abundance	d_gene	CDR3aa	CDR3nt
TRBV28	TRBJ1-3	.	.	CASSRTGTADPGNTIYF	TGTGCCAGCAGTAGGACCGGGACGGCGGACCCGGGAAACACCATATATTTT
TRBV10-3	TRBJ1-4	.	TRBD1	CATRTGEEKLFF	TGTGCCACCCGGACAGGGGAAGAAAAACTGTTTTTT
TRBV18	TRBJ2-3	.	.	CASSPRTAGPTSTDTQYF	TGTGCCAGCTCACCACGTACGGCAGGGCCTACTAGCACAGATACGCAGTATTTT
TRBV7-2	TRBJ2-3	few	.	CASSFVSGGSDTQYF	TGTGCCAGCAGCTTTGTCTCTGGCGGCTCAGATACGCAGTATTTT
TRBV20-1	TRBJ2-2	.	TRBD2	CSARTGTSATGELFF	TGCAGTGCTAGGACCGGGACTAGCGCTACCGGGGAGCTGTTTTTT
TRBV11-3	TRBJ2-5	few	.	CASSRLFPKPQETQYF	TGTGCCAGCAGCCGCCTTTTCCCAAAACCCCAAGAGACCCAGTACTTC
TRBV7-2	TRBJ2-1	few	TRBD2	CASSRGLGGSPNEQFF	TGTGCCAGCAGCCGGGGGTTGGGCGGGAGTCCCAATGAGCAGTTCTTC
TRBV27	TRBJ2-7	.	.	CASSWGATSYEQYF	TGTGCCAGCAGTTGGGGGGCCACTTCCTACGAGCAGTACTTC
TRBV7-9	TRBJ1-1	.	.	CASSLTAPNTEAFF	TGTGCCAGCAGCTTGACAGCACCGAACACTGAAGCTTTCTTT
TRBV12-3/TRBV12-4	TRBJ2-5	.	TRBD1	CASGPRTGQETQYF	TGTGCCAGCGGACCCCGGACAGGGCAAGAGACCCAGTACTTC
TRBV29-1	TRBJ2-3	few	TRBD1	CSVHGTGGEEREFRDTQYF	TGCAGCGTCCACGGGACAGGGGGCGAGGAACGGGAGTTTAGGGATACGCAGTATTTT
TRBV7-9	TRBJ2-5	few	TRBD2	CASSPGTTLKFF	TGTGCCAGCAGCCCCGGGACTACCCTCAAGTTCTTC
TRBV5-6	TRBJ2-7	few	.	CASSLRNSYEQYF	TGTGCCAGCAGCTTGCGTAATAGCTACGAGCAGTACTTC
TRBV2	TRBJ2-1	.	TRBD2	CASSEGAGPYNEQFF	TGTGCCAGCAGTGAAGGAGCGGGACCTTACAATGAGCAGTTCTTC
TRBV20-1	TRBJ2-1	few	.	CSATRGVWNEQFF	TGCAGTGCCACCAGAGGGGTATGGAATGAGCAGTTCTTC
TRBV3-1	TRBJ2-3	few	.	CASSQDRATQYF	TGTGCCAGCAGCCAAGATCGTGCTACGCAGTATTTT
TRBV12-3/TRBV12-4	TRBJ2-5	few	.	CASSFTQGEETQYF	TGTGCCAGCAGTTTTACTCAGGGTGAAGAGACCCAGTACTTC
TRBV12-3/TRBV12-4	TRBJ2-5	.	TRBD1	CASRRTGQETQYF	TGTGCCAGCAGGCGGACAGGCCAAGAGACCCAGTACTTC
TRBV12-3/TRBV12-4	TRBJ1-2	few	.	CASSYGAIDGYTF	TGTGCCAGCAGTTACGGGGCGATTGATGGCTACACCTTC
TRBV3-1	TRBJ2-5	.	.	CASSQDNQETQYF	TGTGCCAGCAGCCAAGATAATCAAGAGACCCAGTACTTC
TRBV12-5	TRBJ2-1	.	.	CASGTRKTSSYNEQFF	TGTGCTAGTGGAACCCGGAAAACTAGCTCCTACAATGAGCAGTTCTTC
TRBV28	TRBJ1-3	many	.	CASSRRDWRGGSGNTIYF	TGTGCCAGCAGCCGACGGGATTGGCGAGGAGGCTCTGGAAACACCATATATTTT
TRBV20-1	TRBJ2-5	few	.	CSARGPGETQYF	TGCAGTGCTAGAGGACCGGGAGAGACCCAGTACTTC
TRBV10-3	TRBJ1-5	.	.	CAISEGGQSNQPQHF	TGTGCCATCAGTGAAGGGGGACAAAGCAATCAGCCCCAGCATTTT
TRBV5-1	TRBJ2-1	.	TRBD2	CASSYVAGGTEEYNEQFF	TGCGCCAGCAGCTACGTTGCGGGAGGGACAGAGGAATACAATGAGCAGTTCTTC
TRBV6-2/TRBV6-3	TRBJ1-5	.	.	CASSYWGRGGQPQHF	TGTGCCAGCAGTTACTGGGGCAGGGGAGGGCAGCCCCAGCATTTT
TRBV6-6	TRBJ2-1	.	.	CASSFTRDEQFF	TGTGCCAGCAGTTTCACTAGGGATGAGCAGTTCTTC